What follows are 5 T cell receptor beta chains derived from one specimen sequenced in a study of blood T cell repertoires in COVID-19. Only in-frame clones appear in the TCRdb table, and some are missing; sequencing was by immunoSEQ multiplex PCR. Here the sample spans 300,000 to 400,000 clones, roughly nine tenths being singletons. The sequenced sample was PBMCs or T cells enriched from blood (not recorded which). The receptor set was obtained from a man between 18 and 35 years old who had recovered from COVID-19.

The gene calls are TRBV7-9 and TRBJ2-2, with TRBD1 matching over 7 bases. This CDR3 has 17 residues. Germline CDR1 is SEHNR and CDR2 is FQNEAQ (reference sequence). J was trimmed by 2 bases and V by 7 bases; bases with no gene match: 13. CDR3 DNA sequence: TGTGCCAGCATTCCCAAAGTGGGACAGCCTAACACCGGGGAGCTGTTTTTT. The encoded protein is CASIPKVGQPNTGELFF.

The rearrangement links TRBV4-1 to TRBJ1-1; perhaps TRBD1 as D (5 bases). The CDR3 consists of 15 residues. Trimming left V 2 bases short and J 0 bases short, with 10 bases between. Looked up from germline, CDR1 is MGHRA and CDR2 is YSYEKL. The CDR3: CASSQPRVMNTEAFF. The CDR3 DNA reads as TGCGCCAGCAGCCAACCCAGGGTAATGAACACTGAAGCTTTCTTT.

The CDR3 reads CASSYDPGMGSTQYF. CDR3 DNA: TGTGCCAGCAGTTACGATCCCGGTATGGGGAGTACGCAGTATTTT. This sequence joins TRBV6-5 and TRBJ2-3, with D possibly being TRBD2 (5 bases). Germline CDR1 and CDR2: MNHEY and SVGAGI. The CDR3 extends over 15 amino acids. V lost 2 bases to trimming and J lost 8 bases, with 17 bases between them.

V usage is TRBV19 and J usage is TRBJ2-1, with 9 nucleotides matching TRBD1. The V gene end was trimmed by 1 base and the J gene end by 2 bases; junction bases not matched to a gene: 3. The CDR3 length is 16 residues. The germline CDR1 and CDR2 sequences are LNHDA and SQIVND (reference sequence). In DNA, the CDR3 is TGTGCCAGTAGTATAGGGGGGACAGGGACCTACAATGAGCAGTTCTTC. This codes for CASSIGGTGTYNEQFF.

The V and J genes are TRBV5-1 and TRBJ1-1; D call uncertain. The CDR3 totals 14 residues. From germline, CDR1 is SGHRS and CDR2 YFSETQ. V was pared by 4 bases and J by 0 bases, with 10 bases between. CDR3 nucleotides: TGCGCCAGCAGCCAGATGGTCATGAACACTGAAGCTTTCTTT. Protein product: CASSQMVMNTEAFF.